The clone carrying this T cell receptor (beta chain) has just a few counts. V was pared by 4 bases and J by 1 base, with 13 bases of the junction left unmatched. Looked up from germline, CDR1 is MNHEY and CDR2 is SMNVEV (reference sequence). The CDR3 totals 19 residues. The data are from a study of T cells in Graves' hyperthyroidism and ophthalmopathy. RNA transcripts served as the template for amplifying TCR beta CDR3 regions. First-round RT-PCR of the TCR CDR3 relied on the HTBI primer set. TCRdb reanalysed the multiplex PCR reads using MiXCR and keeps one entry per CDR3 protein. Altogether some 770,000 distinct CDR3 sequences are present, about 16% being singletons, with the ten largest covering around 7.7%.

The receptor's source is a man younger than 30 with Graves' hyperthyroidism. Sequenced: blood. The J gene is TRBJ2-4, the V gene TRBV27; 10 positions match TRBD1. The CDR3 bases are TGTGCCAGCAGTTCCCGGGACAGGGGCCTCAACCCGGCCAAAAACATTCAGTACTTC. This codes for CASSSRDRGLNPAKNIQYF.